This TCR beta chain was identified in a study of T cell changes during pregnancy in multiple sclerosis. This CDR3 has 14 amino acids. Germline-derived CDR1 and CDR2 are SNHLY and FYNNEI. V lost 6 bases and J lost 4, with 15 bases in between. Profiled with immunoSEQ multiplex PCR; TCRdb holds only in-frame clones, not every one. The profile shows 50,000 or so clones, over 90% of them singletons. Sequencing was performed on CD4+ T cells from peripheral blood mononuclear cells, taken in the second trimester of pregnancy. This TCR came from a female donor with multiple sclerosis, enrolled in a pregnancy study. The V gene is TRBV2, the J gene TRBJ2-5, with a tentative D call TRBD1 (6 bases). For the CDR3, the DNA is TGTGCCAGCAGAGTATGGGGGCCGGGAGAGACCCAGTACTTC. The encoded protein is CASRVWGPGETQYF.